This T cell receptor beta chain was captured by sequencing in a study of PD-1 blockade in classical Hodgkin lymphoma. The data were produced by immunoSEQ multiplex PCR, yet TCRdb's version contains in-frame clones alone and is incomplete. The table has 15,000 or so clones, about 83% seen once; the top ten hold less than 8.5%. Study findings and constraints: Newly diagnosed patients reportedly had lower baseline TCR diversity than healthy donors. Underlying causes for the observed repertoire differences were not defined, possibly disease activity or prior therapy.

Comment on this clone: Its antigen remains unknown.

Time point reported: newly diagnosed, previously untreated cHL patient sample. Untreated, newly diagnosed classical Hodgkin lymphoma PBMCs served for comparison. The CDR3 has 19 residues. Germline CDR1 and CDR2: MDHEN and SYDVKM. Losses at the gene ends were 1 base for V and 5 bases for J; bases not matched to a gene: 17. The gene calls are TRBV28 and TRBJ2-7; TRBD1 matches 10 bases. The sequencing input was peripheral blood mononuclear cells (PBMCs). This TCR was sampled from a human donor with classical Hodgkin lymphoma. The CDR3 region has the DNA TGTGCCAGCAGTTTATCAGGCGTACAAGGGGACAGGGGACGTAACGAGCAGTACTTC. Translating it yields CASSLSGVQGDRGRNEQYF. The full variable domain, its missing parts supplied by reference TRBV28 and TRBJ2-7, is DVKVTQSSRYLVKRTGEKVFLECVQDMDHENMFWYRQDPGLGLRLIYFSYDVKMKEKGDIPEGYSVSREKKERFSLILESASTNQTSMYLCASSLSGVQGDRGRNEQYFGPGTRLTVT.